A selection of T cell receptor beta chains follows, all from one sample in a study of blood T cell repertoires in COVID-19. Assay: immunoSEQ multiplex PCR; the TCRdb copy retains only in-frame clones and omits some. The data show tens of thousands of clones, approximately 88% seen once. Sequencing input: peripheral blood. The receptor source for this set is a man in his fifties or sixties with COVID-19, enrolled during active disease. The CDR3 runs from the conserved cysteine through the conserved F or W. Fields, in order: J gene, V gene, CDR3 length, D gene, clone size, CDR3 DNA, CDR3 protein. D genes are given only for firm matches. Some rows have no size entry. The others give once, few or many, or a class for an expanded clone.

J gene: TRBJ2-5
V gene: TRBV7-9
CDR3 length: 15
D gene: -
clone size: -
CDR3 DNA: TGTGCCAGCAGCACTACCCGGACAGCCCAAGAGACCCAGTACTTC
CDR3 protein: CASSTTRTAQETQYF

J gene: TRBJ1-3
V gene: TRBV5-1
CDR3 length: 15
D gene: TRBD1
clone size: -
CDR3 DNA: TGCGCCAGCAGCTTGACCCAGGGGGCTGGAAACACCATATATTTT
CDR3 protein: CASSLTQGAGNTIYF

J gene: TRBJ1-4
V gene: TRBV15
CDR3 length: 14
D gene: -
clone size: once
CDR3 DNA: TGTGCCACCAGTCGCAGGGGTTTCAATGAAAAACTGTTTTTT
CDR3 protein: CATSRRGFNEKLFF

J gene: TRBJ1-2
V gene: TRBV5-4
CDR3 length: 15
D gene: -
clone size: -
CDR3 DNA: TGTGCCAGCAGCCACTACGGTCAGGGTGATTATGGCTACACCTTC
CDR3 protein: CASSHYGQGDYGYTF

J gene: TRBJ2-1
V gene: TRBV7-9
CDR3 length: 17
D gene: -
clone size: -
CDR3 DNA: TGTGCCAGCAGCTTATCAATCAGGGAAGGAGTTTACAATGAGCAGTTCTTC
CDR3 protein: CASSLSIREGVYNEQFF

J gene: TRBJ2-2
V gene: TRBV6-2/TRBV6-3
CDR3 length: 15
D gene: TRBD2
clone size: -
CDR3 DNA: TGTGCCAGCAGCCTAGCGGGGGGCCCCCTAGGGGAGCTGTTTTTT
CDR3 protein: CASSLAGGPLGELFF

J gene: TRBJ1-2
V gene: TRBV5-8
CDR3 length: 11
D gene: -
clone size: once
CDR3 DNA: TGTGCCAGCAGATTAGAGTATGGCTACACCTTC
CDR3 protein: CASRLEYGYTF

J gene: TRBJ1-3
V gene: TRBV5-1
CDR3 length: 13
D gene: TRBD1
clone size: -
CDR3 DNA: TGCGCCAGCAGGACAGGGGATGGAAACACCATATATTTT
CDR3 protein: CASRTGDGNTIYF

J gene: TRBJ1-2
V gene: TRBV9
CDR3 length: 16
D gene: -
clone size: -
CDR3 DNA: TGTGCCAGCAGCGTAGGACAAGCCCCCACTAACTATGGCTACACCTTC
CDR3 protein: CASSVGQAPTNYGYTF

J gene: TRBJ2-6
V gene: TRBV28
CDR3 length: 15
D gene: -
clone size: -
CDR3 DNA: TGTGCCAGCAGGGCGGTGCCGTCTGGGGCCAACGTCCTGACTTTC
CDR3 protein: CASRAVPSGANVLTF

J gene: TRBJ1-4
V gene: TRBV7-9
CDR3 length: 14
D gene: -
clone size: -
CDR3 DNA: TGTGCCAGCAGCTTAGTAGGCAGGGATGAAAAACTGTTTTTT
CDR3 protein: CASSLVGRDEKLFF

J gene: TRBJ1-3
V gene: TRBV10-3
CDR3 length: 15
D gene: TRBD1
clone size: few
CDR3 DNA: TGTGCCATCAGTGGCCCGGGACAGGGCGGAAACACCATATATTTT
CDR3 protein: CAISGPGQGGNTIYF

J gene: TRBJ2-1
V gene: TRBV4-3
CDR3 length: 20
D gene: TRBD1
clone size: -
CDR3 DNA: TGCGCCAGCAGCCGCTTGGGAGGACAGGGGGCGGGTTCTTTTACCAATGAGCAGTTCTTC
CDR3 protein: CASSRLGGQGAGSFTNEQFF

J gene: TRBJ1-1
V gene: TRBV4-3
CDR3 length: 15
D gene: TRBD1
clone size: -
CDR3 DNA: TGCGCCAGCAGCCAGGCGGACAGGTTGAACACTGAAGCTTTCTTT
CDR3 protein: CASSQADRLNTEAFF

J gene: TRBJ2-1
V gene: TRBV7-2
CDR3 length: 13
D gene: -
clone size: -
CDR3 DNA: TGTGCCAGCAGCTCCCTAACTAGTATTGAGCAGTTCTTC
CDR3 protein: CASSSLTSIEQFF

J gene: TRBJ1-1
V gene: TRBV7-3
CDR3 length: 14
D gene: TRBD1
clone size: -
CDR3 DNA: TGTGCCAGCAGCTCCCCAGACAGGGGGACTGAAGCTTTCTTT
CDR3 protein: CASSSPDRGTEAFF